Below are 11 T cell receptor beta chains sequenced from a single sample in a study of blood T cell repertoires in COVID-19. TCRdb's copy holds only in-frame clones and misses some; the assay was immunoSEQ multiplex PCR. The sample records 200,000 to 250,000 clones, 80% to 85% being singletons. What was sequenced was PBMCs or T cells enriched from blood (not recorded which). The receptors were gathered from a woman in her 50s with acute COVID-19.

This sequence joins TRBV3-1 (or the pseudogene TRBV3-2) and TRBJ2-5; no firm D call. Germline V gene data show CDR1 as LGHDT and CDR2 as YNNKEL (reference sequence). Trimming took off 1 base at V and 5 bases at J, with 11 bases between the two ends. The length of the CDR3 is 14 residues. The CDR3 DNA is TGTGCCAGCAGCCAAGGGTCCTGGCCGGAGACCCAGTACTTC. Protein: CASSQGSWPETQYF.

This CDR3 is CAISEGQQETQYF. The CDR3 nucleotides read TGTGCCATCAGTGAGGGACAACAAGAGACCCAGTACTTC. The chain joins TRBV10-3 to TRBJ2-5, with D maybe TRBD1 (5 bases). The V end lost 2 bases, the J end lost 2 bases, and 6 bases lay between the germline ends. The germline gives CDR1 ENHRY, CDR2 SYGVKD. The CDR3 runs to 13 residues.

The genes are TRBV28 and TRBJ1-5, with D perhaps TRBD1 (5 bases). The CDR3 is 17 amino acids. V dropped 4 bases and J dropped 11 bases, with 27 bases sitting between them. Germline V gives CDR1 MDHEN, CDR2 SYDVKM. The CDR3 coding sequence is TGTGCCAGCAGTTCCCCAACCCCAGACAGCCCCGGTCGTGCCCAGCATTTT. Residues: CASSSPTPDSPGRAQHF.

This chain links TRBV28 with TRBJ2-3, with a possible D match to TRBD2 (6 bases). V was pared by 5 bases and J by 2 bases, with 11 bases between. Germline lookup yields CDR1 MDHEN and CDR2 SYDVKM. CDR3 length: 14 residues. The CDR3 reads CASSLGTHTDTQYF. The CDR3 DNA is TGTGCCAGCAGTCTCGGGACTCACACAGATACGCAGTATTTT.

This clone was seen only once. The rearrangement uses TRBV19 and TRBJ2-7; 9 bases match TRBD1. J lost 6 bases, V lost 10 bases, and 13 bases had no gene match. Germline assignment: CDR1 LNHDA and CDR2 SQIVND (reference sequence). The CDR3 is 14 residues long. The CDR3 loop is CATAGTGWVGEQYF. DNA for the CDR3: TGTGCCACCGCCGGGACAGGGTGGGTAGGCGAGCAGTACTTC.

The CDR3 region is CASSQDRGVSDTQYF. CDR3 sequence (DNA): TGCGCCAGCAGCCAAGATCGGGGGGTCTCAGATACGCAGTATTTT. This chain uses TRBV4-3 with TRBJ2-3, with 7 positions matching TRBD2. The CDR3 loop spans 15 amino acids. Germline loops: CDR1 LGHNA, CDR2 YSLEER. Trimming removed 0 bases from V and 4 bases from J; junction bases left unmatched: 4.

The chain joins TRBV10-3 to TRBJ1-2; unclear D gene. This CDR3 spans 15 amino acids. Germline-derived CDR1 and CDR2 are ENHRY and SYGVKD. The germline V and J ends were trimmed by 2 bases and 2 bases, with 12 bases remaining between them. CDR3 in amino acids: CAISEGPGGNYGYTF. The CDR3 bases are TGTGCCATCAGTGAGGGTCCGGGAGGGAACTATGGCTACACCTTC.

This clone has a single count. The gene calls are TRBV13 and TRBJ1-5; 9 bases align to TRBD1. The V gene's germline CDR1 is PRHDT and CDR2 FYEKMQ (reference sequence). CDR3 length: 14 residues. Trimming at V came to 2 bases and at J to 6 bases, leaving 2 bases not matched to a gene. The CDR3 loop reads CASSLPGQGQPQHF. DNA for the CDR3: TGTGCCAGCAGCTTACCGGGACAGGGTCAGCCCCAGCATTTT.

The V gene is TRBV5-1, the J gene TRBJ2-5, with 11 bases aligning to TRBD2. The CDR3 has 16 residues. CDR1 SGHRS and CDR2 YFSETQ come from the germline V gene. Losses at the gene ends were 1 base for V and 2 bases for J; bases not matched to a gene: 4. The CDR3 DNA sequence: TGCGCCAGCAGCTTGTTAGTAGCGGGGGGGCAAGAGACCCAGTACTTC. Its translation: CASSLLVAGGQETQYF.

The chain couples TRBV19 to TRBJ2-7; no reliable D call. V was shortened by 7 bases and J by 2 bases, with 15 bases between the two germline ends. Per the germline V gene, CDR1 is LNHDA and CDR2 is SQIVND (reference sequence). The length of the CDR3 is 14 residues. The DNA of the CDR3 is TGTGCCAGTAAGGAGTTCACGCCCCCCTACGAGCAGTACTTC. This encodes CASKEFTPPYEQYF. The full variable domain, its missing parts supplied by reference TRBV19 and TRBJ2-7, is DGGITQSPKYLFRKEGQNVTLSCEQNLNHDAMYWYRQDPGQGLRLIYYSQIVNDFQKGDIAEGYSVSREKKESFPLTVTSAQKNPTAFYLCASKEFTPPYEQYFGPGTRLTVT.

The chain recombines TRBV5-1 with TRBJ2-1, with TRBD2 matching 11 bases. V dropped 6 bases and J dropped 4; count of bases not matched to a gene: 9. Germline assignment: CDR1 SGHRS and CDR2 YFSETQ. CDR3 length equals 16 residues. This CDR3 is CASNLQTSGMYNEQFF. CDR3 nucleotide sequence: TGCGCCAGCAACCTCCAGACTAGCGGGATGTACAATGAGCAGTTCTTC.